The source of this TCR beta chain is a study of vaccination effects on CD4 cells after COVID-19. General study points: Cross-reactivity with common cold coronaviruses was shown by only 1 of 255 vaccine-induced clones in healthy vaccinees.

The CDR3 has 15 residues. Germline CDR1 reads SNHLY; CDR2 reads FYNNEI. Trimming shortened V by 4 bases and J by 2 bases, and 12 bases separated the two germline ends. Antigen-specific CD4+ T cell clonotypes were called by their expansion after viral peptide-pool culture in ViraFEST. Researchers isolated CD4+ T cells once less than 13 days of culture had elapsed. Vaccine recipients, nucleocapsid antibody negative, had no prior SARS-CoV-2 infection. Assay used: immunoSEQ multiplex PCR; TCRdb lists only in-frame clones, some missing. The table shows about 21,000 clones, with roughly 80% occurring only once. Notes on this clone: Its antigen remains unknown.

Sequenced here: CD4+ T cells from PBMCs cultured with HCoV-NL63 spike peptides, sampled before COVID-19 vaccination. This TCR derives from a human donor who received a COVID-19 vaccine. The chain is built from TRBV2 and TRBJ2-1; perhaps TRBD1 as D (5 bases). CDR3 coding DNA: TGTGCCAGCAGTGTTTCAACAGGAACCTACAATGAGCAGTTCTTC. It codes for CASSVSTGTYNEQFF.